Listed here are 9 T cell receptor beta chains from one sample, sequenced in a study of T cell changes during pregnancy in multiple sclerosis. The assay was immunoSEQ multiplex PCR, and TCRdb's table has in-frame clones only and misses some. The data show 44,000 or so clones, 70% to 90% seen once. The source material was CD8+ T cells from peripheral blood mononuclear cells, sampled after pregnancy. All receptors derive from a female donor in good health, enrolled as a control in a pregnancy study.

Only one count was recorded for this clone. This sequence joins TRBV4-1 and TRBJ1-5; no definite D call. The germline V gene has CDR1 MGHRA and CDR2 YSYEKL. This CDR3 is 15 amino acids long. V lost 0 bases to trimming and J lost 3 bases, with 9 bases between them. The CDR3, as DNA: TGCGCCAGCAGCCAAGATAGCCACTTCAATCAGCCCCAGCATTTT. It yields the protein CASSQDSHFNQPQHF.

The chain employs TRBV5-6 and TRBJ2-7, with D perhaps TRBD2 (7 bases). The CDR3 length is 15 residues. In germline, CDR1 is SGHDT, CDR2 YYEEEE. The V end was cut by 1 base, the J end by 8 bases, with 19 bases between. The CDR3 DNA sequence: TGTGCCAGCAGCTTGAATCTGGCGGGGGCGGTGCAGCAGTACTTC. The encoded protein is CASSLNLAGAVQQYF.

V gene TRBV5-6 combines with J gene TRBJ1-1; unclear D gene. V was pared by 3 bases and J by 8 bases, with 11 bases between. The CDR3 consists of 12 residues. Germline-derived CDR1 and CDR2 are SGHDT and YYEEEE. The CDR3 here is CASSYVSGEAFF. The CDR3 region has the DNA TGTGCCAGCAGCTACGTGTCAGGAGAAGCTTTCTTT.

The V gene is TRBV15, the J gene TRBJ2-7, with a possible D match to TRBD1 (6 bases). Trimming removed 4 bases from V and 2 bases from J, with 9 bases in between. The CDR3 runs to 13 residues. Germline V gene sequence: CDR1 LNHNV, CDR2 YYDKDF (reference sequence). The CDR3 reads CATSIGQTYEQYF. The CDR3, as DNA: TGTGCCACCAGCATCGGACAGACCTACGAGCAGTACTTC.

The rearrangement uses TRBV13 and TRBJ2-7; tentative D call: TRBD1 (6 bases). V was trimmed by 1 base and J by 2 bases, leaving 12 bases between them. Germline V gives CDR1 PRHDT, CDR2 FYEKMQ (reference sequence). This CDR3 has 15 residues. CDR3 in DNA: TGTGCCAGCAGCTTAGTGGGGAACAGGGCCTACGAGCAGTACTTC. It is translated as CASSLVGNRAYEQYF.

The chain recombines TRBV9 with TRBJ2-7; D is uncertain. The ends were cut back, 2 bases at V and 4 bases at J, with 13 bases in the middle. Germline-derived CDR1 and CDR2 are SGDLS and YYNGEE. The CDR3 has 14 residues. The CDR3 bases are TGTGCCAGCAGCGTCCGACACTGGTCATACGAGCAGTACTTC. It yields the protein CASSVRHWSYEQYF.

The V gene is TRBV7-2, the J gene TRBJ2-5, with 11 bases aligning to TRBD1. Germline V gives CDR1 SGHTA, CDR2 FQGNSA. This CDR3 is 18 amino acids long. The junction had 21 bases not matched to a gene; V was cut back by 11 bases and J by 4 bases. The CDR3 reads CASRTGGWGGGAIETQYF. The CDR3 DNA reads as TGTGCCTCGAGGACAGGGGGCTGGGGCGGGGGGGCAATAGAGACCCAGTACTTC. Looking up the rest from reference TRBV7-2 and TRBJ2-5 gives the full variable domain: GAGVSQSPSNKVTEKGKDVELRCDPISGHTALYWYRQSLGQGLEFLIYFQGNSAPDKSGLPSDRFSAERTGGSVSTLTIQRTQQEDSAVYLCASRTGGWGGGAIETQYFGPGTRLLVL.

The rearrangement uses TRBV30 and TRBJ2-1; a possible D gene is TRBD2 (5 bases). V dropped 0 bases and J dropped 9 bases, with 9 bases sitting between them. The CDR3 is 12 residues long. CDR1 is GTSNPN and CDR2 is SVGIG in the germline V gene (reference sequence). The CDR3 loop is CAWSVLGGEQFF. As DNA, the CDR3 is TGTGCCTGGAGTGTACTTGGAGGTGAGCAGTTCTTC.

V and J are TRBV27 and TRBJ1-1; possible D gene TRBD1, 5 bases. The CDR3 sequence is 13 residues long. In germline, CDR1 is MNHEY, CDR2 SMNVEV (reference sequence). V was trimmed by 2 bases and J by 4 bases, leaving 8 bases between them. CDR3 sequence: CASSLGGATEAFF. The CDR3 DNA follows: TGTGCCAGCAGTTTAGGAGGGGCCACTGAAGCTTTCTTT.